This entry lists 10 T cell receptor beta chains sequenced from one sample in a study of blood T cell repertoires in COVID-19. The method was immunoSEQ multiplex PCR; TCRdb's version includes in-frame clones alone and lacks a portion of them. Of roughly 150,000 clones in the sample, about 80% are singletons; the top ten hold roughly 7.3%. Sequencing input: peripheral blood. All receptors derive from a human donor in a cohort sampled during active COVID-19.

The genes are TRBV6-5 and TRBJ2-2; perhaps TRBD2 as D (5 bases). V was cut by 2 bases and J by 4 bases, with 5 bases left in between. Germline values: CDR1 MNHEY, CDR2 SVGAGI. The CDR3 covers 13 residues. The CDR3 coding sequence is TGTGCCAGCAGTTACGAGGGCACCGGGGAGCTGTTTTTT. This codes for CASSYEGTGELFF.

The rearrangement links TRBV5-4 to TRBJ1-1; 8 bases are shared with TRBD1. The CDR3 length is 13 residues. Germline V gene sequence: CDR1 SGHNT, CDR2 YYREEE (reference sequence). V dropped 4 bases and J dropped 4; count of bases not matched to a gene: 3. The CDR3 DNA sequence: TGTGCCAGCAGCATAACAGGGGGCACTGAAGCTTTCTTT. It translates to CASSITGGTEAFF.

This clone occurred a few times. This rearrangement joins TRBV19 to TRBJ2-5; 9 bases fit TRBD2. This CDR3 comprises 15 residues. Per germline, CDR1 LNHDA and CDR2 SQIVND (reference sequence). After removal of 9 bases from V and 4 bases from J, the junction contained 12 bases not matched to a gene. This CDR3 is CASKQSGGPGETQYF. The CDR3 nucleotides are TGTGCCAGCAAACAGAGCGGGGGGCCGGGAGAGACCCAGTACTTC.

J is TRBJ1-4 and V is TRBV19, with TRBD1 as a possible D gene (6 bases). CDR1 is LNHDA and CDR2 is SQIVND in the germline V gene (reference sequence). The CDR3 sequence is 16 residues long. Trimming shortened V by 4 bases and J by 8 bases, and 20 bases separated the two germline ends. CDR3 sequence reads: CASSTRGRVGNEKLFF. The CDR3, as DNA: TGTGCCAGTAGTACCAGGGGACGGGTAGGAAACGAAAAACTGTTTTTT.

This chain links TRBV6-5 with TRBJ1-3; D not certain. Deletions cut 2 bases from V and 4 bases from J, with 12 bases between. CDR3 length: 15 amino acids. Germline loops: CDR1 MNHEY, CDR2 SVGAGI. CDR3 region: CASSYARVAGNTIYF. CDR3 sequence (DNA): TGTGCCAGCAGTTACGCCCGGGTGGCGGGAAACACCATATATTTT.

This sequence joins TRBV6-5 and TRBJ1-5; TRBD1 might be the D (6 bases). V lost 8 bases and J 3 bases, leaving 14 bases between the germline ends. Germline V CDR1 and CDR2: MNHEY, SVGAGI. The CDR3 contains 14 residues. The CDR3 sequence is CASHSGQYNQPQHF. The CDR3, as DNA: TGTGCCAGCCATTCGGGACAATACAATCAGCCCCAGCATTTT.

This clone came up a few times. The V and J genes are TRBV7-2 and TRBJ2-7, with 7 bases identical to TRBD1. CDR1 and CDR2 from the germline V gene are SGHTA and FQGNSA. This CDR3 comprises 15 residues. V dropped 2 bases and J dropped 3; count of bases not matched to a gene: 7. Written as DNA, the CDR3 is TGTGCCAGCAGCTTAATGGCAGGGGGTTTCTACGAGCAGTACTTC. This gives the protein CASSLMAGGFYEQYF.

The chain has TRBV19 and TRBJ1-1, with 9 bases that match TRBD1. This CDR3 contains 16 residues. Germline loops: CDR1 LNHDA, CDR2 SQIVND (reference sequence). Trimming took 4 bases from V and 1 from J; bases not matched to a gene: 7. In DNA form, the CDR3 reads TGTGCCAGTAGTACTCAAAGGACAGGGGAGAACACTGAAGCTTTCTTT. Residues: CASSTQRTGENTEAFF.

This clone has a handful of counts. The chain employs TRBV5-1 and TRBJ2-3, with 8 bases identical to TRBD1. V dropped 1 base and J dropped 2; count of bases not matched to a gene: 3. Germline lookup yields CDR1 SGHRS and CDR2 YFSETQ. This CDR3 is built from 15 residues. CDR3 in amino acids: CASSLTGGDTDTQYF. In DNA, the CDR3 is TGCGCCAGCAGCTTGACAGGGGGTGACACAGATACGCAGTATTTT. Full variable domain (rest looked up from reference TRBV5-1 and TRBJ2-3): KAGVTQTPRYLIKTRGQQVTLSCSPISGHRSVSWYQQTPGQGLQFLFEYFSETQRNKGNFPGRFSGRQFSNSRSEMNVSTLELGDSALYLCASSLTGGDTDTQYFGPGTRLTVL.

Many counts were recorded for this clone. This chain joins TRBV14 and TRBJ2-7; 8 bases match TRBD2. V shed 7 bases, J shed 6 bases, and the junction held 14 bases outside the gene matches. The CDR3 length is 15 residues. From germline, CDR1 is SGHDN and CDR2 FVKESK. CDR3 bases: TGTGCCAGCAACTTCCTCGGGGGGACTAGAAGCGAGCAGTACTTC. This sequence encodes CASNFLGGTRSEQYF.